Presented here are 24 T cell receptor beta chains from one specimen sequenced in a study of blood T cell repertoires in COVID-19. Sequenced by immunoSEQ multiplex PCR; TCRdb stores in-frame clones only, minus some. The sample contains 110,000 to 150,000 clones, nearly 90% of which appear only once. Input material: peripheral blood. The source is a man in his sixties or seventies with acute or convalescent COVID-19.

This chain links TRBV28 with TRBJ1-4; D is undetermined. The V and J ends lost 10 bases and 8 bases respectively, with 23 bases between them. From germline, CDR1 is MDHEN and CDR2 SYDVKM. This CDR3 region has 15 residues. CDR3 DNA: TGTGCCATCTCACCCCTAGGAGGCCGGAGGGAAAAACTGTTTTTT. This sequence encodes CAISPLGGRREKLFF.

The V gene is TRBV19, the J gene TRBJ1-4, with TRBD1 matching 8 bases. This CDR3 has 15 amino acids. After removal of 5 bases from V and 1 base from J, the junction contained 3 bases not matched to a gene. Germline CDR1 and CDR2: LNHDA and SQIVND (reference sequence). The CDR3 reads CASSFGQGTNEKLFF. In DNA form, the CDR3 reads TGTGCCAGTAGTTTTGGACAGGGAACTAATGAAAAACTGTTTTTT.

The chain uses TRBV21-1 and TRBJ2-1; no DNA check was done on the table's D call, TRBD1. TRBV21-1 corresponds to a pseudogene. This CDR3 comprises 19 residues. The CDR3 coding sequence is TGTGCCAGCAGCAAAAAGAGGGGATTCCGGGACAGGCGCTCTAATGAGCAGTTCTTC. Its protein is CASSKKRGFRDRRSNEQFF.

The chain combines TRBV9 with TRBJ1-2, with 9 nucleotides matching TRBD1. The CDR3 has 16 amino acids. The V segment lost 4 bases and the J segment 1 base; nucleotides outside the gene matches: 8. Germline V gene data show CDR1 as SGDLS and CDR2 as YYNGEE. The CDR3 DNA is TGTGCCAGCAGCCCGGGACAGGGACGAGGTAACTATGGCTACACCTTC. Amino acids: CASSPGQGRGNYGYTF. Complete variable domain (other parts from reference TRBV9 and TRBJ1-2): DSGVTQTPKHLITATGQRVTLRCSPRSGDLSVYWYQQSLDQGLQFLIQYYNGEERAKGNILERFSAQQFPDLHSELNLSSLELGDSALYFCASSPGQGRGNYGYTFGSGTRLTVV.

This chain links TRBV24-1 with TRBJ2-7; 8 bases fit TRBD1. The CDR3 loop spans 16 amino acids. The junction had 5 bases not matched to a gene; V was cut back by 2 bases and J by 0 bases. Germline assignment: CDR1 KGHDR and CDR2 SFDVKD. CDR3 in amino acids: CATSDWGTGSSYEQYF. The CDR3, as DNA: TGTGCCACCAGTGATTGGGGGACAGGCAGCTCCTACGAGCAGTACTTC.

The V and J genes are TRBV6-5 and TRBJ1-5, with D possibly TRBD1 on 5 matching bases. Germline values: CDR1 MNHEY, CDR2 SVGAGI. The CDR3 runs 15 residues. Trimming took off 8 bases at V and 4 bases at J, with 18 bases between the two ends. The CDR3 bases are TGTGCCAGCGAAATCAACAACTCAGGGAATCAGCCCCAGCATTTT. As protein: CASEINNSGNQPQHF.

The DNA for the CDR3 is TGTGCCAGCAGCGAGCGGACTAGCGGGAGTCGAGAGCAGTACTTC. Its protein is CASSERTSGSREQYF. V is TRBV11-3 and J is TRBJ2-7; 13 bases fit TRBD2. Trimming removed 5 bases from V and 7 bases from J; junction bases left unmatched: 8. The CDR3 runs to 15 residues. Germline V CDR1 and CDR2: SGHNT, YENEEA.

The V and J genes are TRBV5-1 and TRBJ1-1; a weak D match, TRBD1 (5 bases). The CDR3 is 15 residues long. The germline CDR1 and CDR2 sequences are SGHRS and YFSETQ. Trimming took 5 bases from V and 1 from J, leaving 15 bases between them. CDR3 region: CASRRQTGTNTEAFF. The DNA for the CDR3 is TGCGCCAGCAGGCGACAGACGGGTACGAACACTGAAGCTTTCTTT.

This CDR3 reads CASSLAGQPNNYGYTF. CDR3 bases: TGCGCCAGCAGCTTGGCGGGACAGCCAAATAACTATGGCTACACCTTC. V is TRBV5-1 and J is TRBJ1-2, with 7 bases aligning to TRBD1. The CDR3 has 16 amino acids. The trim removed 0 bases at V and 1 base at J, leaving 6 bases unmatched. CDR1 and CDR2 from the germline V gene are SGHRS and YFSETQ.

The CDR3 DNA sequence: TGTGCCAGCAGCTCTCCTTCCCCCGGGACAGGGGCCATAAATGAGCAGTTCTTC. Protein product: CASSSPSPGTGAINEQFF. The chain couples TRBV28 to TRBJ2-1; 10 positions match TRBD1. The J segment lost 7 bases and the V segment lost 6 bases, leaving 18 bases of the junction unmatched. Germline V gene sequence: CDR1 MDHEN, CDR2 SYDVKM. The CDR3 spans 18 residues.

The chain links TRBV2 to TRBJ2-3, with unresolved D. Trimming removed 7 bases at V and 3 bases at J, with 8 bases between. CDR3 length: 12 residues. Germline V gene lookup returns CDR1 SNHLY and CDR2 FYNNEI. This chain's CDR3 is CASTGGTDTQYF. The CDR3 region has the DNA TGTGCCAGCACCGGTGGTACAGATACGCAGTATTTT.

The gene calls are TRBV20-1 and TRBJ1-6, with D uncertain. This CDR3 is 11 amino acids long. V shed 2 bases and J shed 14 bases, with 10 bases lying between them. Looked up from germline, CDR1 is DFQATT and CDR2 is SNEGSKA (reference sequence). CDR3 sequence: CSARIASALHF. In DNA, the CDR3 is TGCAGTGCTAGAATAGCGTCGGCCCTCCACTTT.

The genes are TRBV11-2 and TRBJ1-2; D may be TRBD1 (5 bases). Germline assignment: CDR1 SGHAT and CDR2 FQNNGV. V lost 8 bases and J lost 5, with 24 bases in between. This CDR3 has 16 residues. CDR3 amino acids: CASSRNQKGPVYGYTF. CDR3 in DNA: TGTGCCAGCTCGCGAAATCAAAAGGGGCCTGTTTATGGCTACACCTTC.

The sample holds a few counts of this clone. The rearrangement uses TRBV28 and TRBJ2-1, with 11 nucleotides matching TRBD2. CDR1 MDHEN and CDR2 SYDVKM come from the germline V gene. The ends lost 5 bases at V and 9 bases at J; junction bases unmatched: 15. This CDR3 is 17 amino acids long. The CDR3 nucleotides are TGTGCCAGCAGTCCTTCTGGACTAGCGGGCCCCAGTTCTGAGCAGTTCTTC. It specifies CASSPSGLAGPSSEQFF.

The genes are TRBV11-3 and TRBJ2-3; no firm D call. Germline-derived CDR1 and CDR2 are SGHNT and YENEEA. The CDR3 has 12 amino acids. Deletions cut 5 bases from V and 3 bases from J, with 6 bases between. Here the CDR3 DNA reads TGTGCCAGCAGCGCTACTACAGATACGCAGTATTTT. Protein: CASSATTDTQYF.

The chain uses TRBV6-5 and TRBJ2-7; the D is unclear. This CDR3 contains 14 residues. V lost 2 bases and J 1 base, leaving 9 bases between the germline ends. CDR1 is MNHEY, CDR2 SVGAGI, per germline. The CDR3 DNA is TGTGCCAGCAGTTACGCGAGGAATTCCTACGAGCAGTACTTC. Protein: CASSYARNSYEQYF.

This chain joins TRBV7-9 and TRBJ1-1; no clear D gene. Germline V gives CDR1 SEHNR, CDR2 FQNEAQ (reference sequence). The CDR3 runs 13 residues. V was shortened by 1 base and J by 10 bases, with 13 bases between the two germline ends. CDR3 in amino acids: CASSLGEGSGAFF. CDR3 DNA: TGTGCCAGCAGCTTAGGGGAGGGTTCGGGAGCTTTCTTT.

V gene TRBV2 combines with J gene TRBJ1-6, with D tentatively TRBD1 (6 bases). This CDR3 has 15 residues. Looked up from germline, CDR1 is SNHLY and CDR2 is FYNNEI. Trimming removed 2 bases from V and 7 bases from J, with 12 bases in between. CDR3 protein: CASSESTQGNSPLHF. CDR3 DNA sequence: TGTGCCAGCAGTGAAAGCACCCAGGGGAATTCACCCCTCCACTTT. Looking up the rest from reference TRBV2 and TRBJ1-6 gives the full variable domain: EPEVTQTPSHQVTQMGQEVILRCVPISNHLYFYWYRQILGQKVEFLVSFYNNEISEKSEIFDDQFSVERPDGSNFTLKIRSTKLEDSAMYFCASSESTQGNSPLHFGNGTRLTVT.

The gene calls are TRBV5-1 and TRBJ1-1; D possibly corresponds to TRBD1 (5 bases). Germline CDR1 SGHRS, CDR2 YFSETQ. The CDR3 runs 14 residues. V lost 4 bases to trimming and J lost 0 bases, with 10 bases between them. CDR3 amino acids: CASSPDSMNTEAFF. CDR3 coding DNA: TGCGCCAGCAGCCCCGACAGTATGAACACTGAAGCTTTCTTT.

The rearrangement joins TRBV7-3 to TRBJ2-1; 8 nucleotides align to TRBD1. Germline CDR1 and CDR2: SGHTA and FQGTGA. The ends lost 4 bases at V and 6 bases at J; junction bases unmatched: 5. The CDR3 has 14 residues. The CDR3 DNA is TGTGCCAGCAGCTACGACAGGGGTGTCAATGAGCAGTTCTTC. Translating gives CASSYDRGVNEQFF.

V usage is TRBV11-2 and J usage is TRBJ2-7, with D unresolved. Germline V gives CDR1 SGHAT, CDR2 FQNNGV. The CDR3 spans 15 residues. Trimming removed 1 base at V and 1 base at J, with 11 bases between. The CDR3 loop is CASSLGPGLSYEQYF. For the CDR3, the DNA is TGTGCCAGCAGCTTAGGTCCAGGTTTATCCTACGAGCAGTACTTC.

This sequence joins TRBV10-3 and TRBJ1-3; 12 nucleotides agree with TRBD1. The CDR3 consists of 19 residues. The trim removed 4 bases at V and 2 bases at J, leaving 12 bases unmatched. Germline V gene sequence: CDR1 ENHRY, CDR2 SYGVKD. For the CDR3, the DNA is TGTGCCATCAGTGGAACCGGGACAGGGGGCAGGCGGGCTGGAAACACCATATATTTT. This encodes CAISGTGTGGRRAGNTIYF.

V gene TRBV29-1 combines with J gene TRBJ1-1, with D possibly being TRBD1 (5 bases). V was cut by 4 bases and J by 0 bases, with 9 bases left in between. Germline V gene sequence: CDR1 SQVTM, CDR2 ANQGSEA. This CDR3 is built from 13 residues. For the CDR3, the DNA is TGCAGCGTTGTCGGGGGTATGAACACTGAAGCTTTCTTT. It encodes CSVVGGMNTEAFF.

The chain employs TRBV21-1 and TRBJ2-4; the table's D call, TRBD1, was not checked against the DNA. TRBV21-1 is a pseudogene. The CDR3 is 19 amino acids. CDR3 amino acids: CASSKDGRWTVKAKNIQYF. The CDR3 DNA is TGTGCCAGCAGCAAAGATGGCCGCTGGACAGTAAAAGCCAAAAACATTCAGTACTTC.